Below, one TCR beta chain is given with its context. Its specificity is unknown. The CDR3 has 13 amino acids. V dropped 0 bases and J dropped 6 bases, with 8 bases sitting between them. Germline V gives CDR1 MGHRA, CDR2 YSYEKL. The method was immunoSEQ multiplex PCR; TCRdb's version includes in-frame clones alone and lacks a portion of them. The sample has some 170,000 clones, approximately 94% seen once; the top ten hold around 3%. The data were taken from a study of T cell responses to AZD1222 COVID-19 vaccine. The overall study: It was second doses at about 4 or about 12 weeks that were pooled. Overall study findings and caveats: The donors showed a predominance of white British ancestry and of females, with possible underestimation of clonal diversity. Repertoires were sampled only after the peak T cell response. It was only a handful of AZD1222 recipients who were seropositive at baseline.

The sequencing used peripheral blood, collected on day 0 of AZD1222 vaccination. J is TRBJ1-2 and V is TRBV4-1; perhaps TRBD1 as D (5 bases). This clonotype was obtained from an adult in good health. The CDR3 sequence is CASSQDWGNGYTF. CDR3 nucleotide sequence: TGCGCCAGCAGCCAAGATTGGGGGAATGGCTACACCTTC.